This TCR beta chain was sequenced during a study of blood T cell repertoires in COVID-19. Study-wide context: Spain, Italy and the United States supplied samples that represented acute and convalescent COVID-19. Sources were T cells, B-cell-depleted T cells, or PBMCs; the material itself was cDNA or gDNA.

The CDR3 extends over 14 amino acids. Germline-derived CDR1 and CDR2 are MNHEY and SVGAGI. Trimming removed 4 bases from V and 10 bases from J; junction bases left unmatched: 6. TCRdb's copy holds only in-frame clones and misses some; the assay was immunoSEQ multiplex PCR. Of under 200,000 clones listed, around nine tenths are singletons. The sample consisted of peripheral blood. This TCR derives from a man aged 55 to 69 with active or convalescent COVID-19. The rearrangement uses TRBV6-5 and TRBJ1-6; 8 bases agree with TRBD1. The CDR3 DNA follows: TGTGCCAGCAGTTTGAGACAGGGGAGATCACCCCTCCACTTT. This codes for CASSLRQGRSPLHF.